The next 24 T cell receptor beta chains were all read from a single sample in a study of T cells in Graves' hyperthyroidism and ophthalmopathy (dated by TCRdb to 2018 to 2020). Library preparation was by multiplex PCR. Sequencing took place on an Illumina HiSeq 2000. The TCR beta CDR3 regions were amplified from the RNA transcripts. For the first round of RT-PCR on the TCR CDR3, the HTBI primer set was used together with the Qiagen OneStep RT-PCR kit. TCRdb itself trimmed the public reads at Q25 with fastp, ran MiXCR and retained productive beta chains. Merged by CDR3 protein, the rows form single entries marked with the most common genes and DNA. Here the sample has 330,000 or so distinct CDR3 sequences; about a sixth occur a single time. The top ten hold about 14% of the sample. Input material: blood. The receptors were sampled from a woman aged 40 to 50 with Graves' ophthalmopathy.

About this clonotype itself: Being one base from a much bigger clone, this may be a read error. The chain links TRBV29-1 to TRBJ1-2, with a weak D call TRBD1 (6 bases). Germline lookup yields CDR1 SQVTM and CDR2 ANQGSEA. This CDR3 region has 15 residues. The CDR3 here is CIVVTGWAAGYGYTF. Written as DNA, the CDR3 is TGCATCGTTGTTACAGGGTGGGCTGCTGGCTATGGCTACACCTTC.

This clonotype occurred many times. The chain recombines TRBV20-1 with TRBJ2-7; TRBD2 matches 9 bases. V lost 6 bases, J lost 6 bases, and 15 bases stayed unmatched. The CDR3 totals 15 residues. Per the germline V gene, CDR1 is DFQATT and CDR2 is SNEGSKA (reference sequence). In DNA, the CDR3 is TGCAGTGCCCGGGGGTCAGCGGGAGGCCTCGTCGAGCAGTACTTC. Translating it yields CSARGSAGGLVEQYF.

This clonotype has a single count. The rearrangement joins TRBV27 to TRBJ2-7; a weak D match, TRBD1 (6 bases). This CDR3 is 15 amino acids long. Trimming removed 7 bases at V and 2 bases at J, with 18 bases between. Germline loops: CDR1 MNHEY, CDR2 SMNVEV (reference sequence). Here the CDR3 reads CASTSGEATPYEQYF. DNA for the CDR3: TGTGCCAGCACCTCAGGGGAAGCGACTCCCTACGAGCAGTACTTC.

This clonotype was counted at least ten times. The rearrangement links TRBV30 to TRBJ1-2, with TRBD1 matching over 10 bases. V shed 2 bases and J 5 bases; nucleotides not matched to a gene: 5. Germline values: CDR1 GTSNPN, CDR2 SVGIG (reference sequence). The CDR3 contains 14 residues. The CDR3 loop reads CAWSMTGGGYGYTF. CDR3 bases: TGTGCCTGGAGTATGACAGGGGGCGGATATGGCTACACCTTC.

This clonotype showed up just once. V gene TRBV7-8 combines with J gene TRBJ2-5, with D possibly being TRBD1 (6 bases). V dropped 5 bases and J dropped 5 bases, with 21 bases sitting between them. The germline CDR1 and CDR2 sequences are SGHVS and FQNEAQ. The CDR3 totals 16 residues. The DNA for the CDR3 is TGTGCCAGCAGCCTCACCGGGACAAGAATGGGGGAGACCCAGTACTTC. As protein: CASSLTGTRMGETQYF.

The J gene is TRBJ2-7, the V gene TRBV5-1, with a weak D call TRBD2 (6 bases). Trimming took off 4 bases at V and 2 bases at J, with 16 bases between the two ends. CDR1 is SGHRS, CDR2 YFSETQ, per germline. This CDR3 is built from 15 residues. In DNA form, the CDR3 reads TGCGCCAGCAGCGGTGGGACTGGCGGAGCCTACGAGCAGTACTTC. Residues: CASSGGTGGAYEQYF.

This clonotype was recorded many times. The chain couples TRBV5-1 to TRBJ2-4, with a possible D match to TRBD2 (6 bases). Germline-derived CDR1 and CDR2 are SGHRS and YFSETQ. Trimming shortened V by 0 bases and J by 2 bases, and 12 bases separated the two germline ends. The CDR3 runs to 16 residues. CDR3 region: CASSLDGGPSKNIQYF. The CDR3 DNA reads TGCGCCAGCAGCTTGGACGGGGGACCCTCCAAAAACATTCAGTACTTC.

This clonotype came up many times. The chain links TRBV14 to TRBJ2-5; TRBD2 matches at 7 bases. J lost 1 base, V lost 4 bases, and 9 bases had no gene match. Germline values: CDR1 SGHDN, CDR2 FVKESK. CDR3 length: 16 residues. CDR3 in amino acids: CASSRRPAGTQETQYF. The CDR3, as DNA: TGTGCCAGCAGCCGTCGCCCAGCGGGGACCCAAGAGACCCAGTACTTC.

This clonotype is a singleton in its sample. This chain joins TRBV11-2 and TRBJ1-3, with D uncertain. Germline V lookup: CDR1 SGHAT, CDR2 FQNNGV. The CDR3 contains 13 residues. V dropped 8 bases and J dropped 3 bases, with 11 bases sitting between them. The CDR3 loop is CASRSGGGNTIYF. The CDR3 DNA is TGTGCCAGCCGATCAGGTGGTGGAAACACCATATATTTT.

The chain recombines TRBV6-1 with TRBJ1-2; possibly TRBD1 for D (6 bases). The CDR3 spans 15 residues. Trimming left V 4 bases short and J 6 bases short, with 18 bases between. The germline V gene encodes CDR1 MNHNS and CDR2 SASEGT. The CDR3 DNA follows: TGTGCCAGCAGTGGACGAACAGGGTTTGGGGATGGCTACACCTTC. Protein sequence: CASSGRTGFGDGYTF.

There are many counts of this clonotype. One base away lies a much larger clone, so this may be a sequencing read error. The chain uses TRBV6-2 or TRBV6-3 and TRBJ1-1, with TRBD1 identical over 7 bases. The junction had 12 bases not matched to a gene; V was cut back by 2 bases and J by 6 bases. CDR1 is MNHEY and CDR2 is SVGEGT in the germline V gene. The CDR3 has 16 residues. DNA for the CDR3: TGTGCCAGCAGTTACAACAGGGGCGGTGTGGACGCTGAAGCTTTCTTT. Protein: CASSYNRGGVDAEAFF.

Ten or more counts support this clonotype. The rearrangement uses TRBV20-1 and TRBJ2-5; TRBD2 matches at 9 bases. This CDR3 has 13 amino acids. The germline V gene encodes CDR1 DFQATT and CDR2 SNEGSKA (reference sequence). Losses at the gene ends were 6 bases for V and 5 bases for J; bases not matched to a gene: 7. DNA for the CDR3: TGCAGTGCAATCGCGGGAGGGAGGGAGACCCAGTACTTC. Its translation is CSAIAGGRETQYF.

This chain connects TRBV19 to TRBJ1-1; no reliable D call. The V end lost 3 bases, the J end lost 3 bases, and 11 bases lay between the germline ends. CDR1 LNHDA and CDR2 SQIVND come from the germline V gene (reference sequence). This CDR3 comprises 14 residues. The DNA of the CDR3 is TGTGCCAGTAGTATCGAGGCCAGTTACACTGAAGCTTTCTTT. It codes for CASSIEASYTEAFF.

Many counts were recorded for this clonotype. This sequence joins TRBV11-1 and TRBJ2-7; 9 positions match TRBD2. Germline-derived CDR1 and CDR2 are SGHAT and FQDESV (reference sequence). There are 16 residues in the CDR3. The J segment lost 3 bases and the V segment lost 7 bases, leaving 13 bases of the junction unmatched. The CDR3 sequence: CASNNAGASGVYEQYF. The CDR3 coding sequence is TGTGCCAGCAACAACGCCGGAGCTAGCGGGGTCTACGAGCAGTACTTC.

This rearrangement joins TRBV6-5 to TRBJ2-5; 9 bases are a match to TRBD1. This CDR3 is built from 14 residues. In germline, CDR1 is MNHEY, CDR2 SVGAGI. V shed 2 bases and J 5 bases; nucleotides not matched to a gene: 3. CDR3 protein: CASSYNRGRETQYF. In nucleotides, the CDR3 is TGTGCCAGCAGTTACAACAGGGGGCGGGAGACCCAGTACTTC.

This clonotype came up many times. The chain couples TRBV7-9 to TRBJ1-6; perhaps TRBD1 as D (5 bases). Germline CDR1 SEHNR, CDR2 FQNEAQ (reference sequence). This CDR3 has 14 amino acids. V was pared by 5 bases and J by 10 bases, with 15 bases between. The CDR3 bases are TGTGCCAGCAGCCCCCGGGACGTTGGATCACCCCTCCACTTT. Encoded protein: CASSPRDVGSPLHF.

There are many counts of this clonotype. The chain carries TRBV7-9 and TRBJ1-5; D not resolved. V gave up 2 bases and J gave up 6 bases, with 8 bases separating them. CDR3 length: 13 residues. Germline lookup yields CDR1 SEHNR and CDR2 FQNEAQ (reference sequence). The CDR3 spells CASSLSDGQPQHF. The CDR3 DNA reads TGTGCCAGCAGCTTATCAGACGGTCAGCCCCAGCATTTT.

The table lists this clonotype with many counts. J is TRBJ2-5 and V is TRBV7-2, with 8 nucleotides matching TRBD1. Per germline, CDR1 SGHTA and CDR2 FQGNSA. The CDR3 runs 13 residues. With 5 bases clipped from V and 5 bases from J, the junction kept 4 bases outside the gene matches. CDR3 in amino acids: CASSGQGRETQYF. In nucleotides, the CDR3 is TGTGCCAGCAGCGGACAGGGCAGGGAGACCCAGTACTTC.

J is TRBJ2-5 and V is TRBV7-2; possible D gene TRBD1, 7 bases. Between the trimmed V and J ends, which lost 2 bases and 2 bases, there was a span of 12 bases. The length of the CDR3 is 15 residues. In germline, CDR1 is SGHTA, CDR2 FQGNSA. The CDR3 protein is CASSLWAGGQETQYF. CDR3 DNA: TGTGCCAGCAGCTTATGGGCAGGGGGGCAAGAGACCCAGTACTTC.

To note about this clonotype: A much larger clone lies a single base off, so this may be a read error. The chain links TRBV4-3 to TRBJ1-3, with D possibly being TRBD1 (5 bases). Germline assignment: CDR1 LGHNA and CDR2 YSLEER. The CDR3 is 16 amino acids. CDR3 in amino acids: CASSQDTGNSGNTIHF. The CDR3 DNA sequence: TGCGCCAGCAGCCAAGATACAGGAAACTCTGGAAACACCATACATTTT.

In this sample, this clonotype turned up a few times. The chain couples TRBV6-2 or TRBV6-3 to TRBJ2-5; 11 bases line up with TRBD2. Germline values: CDR1 MNHEY, CDR2 SVGEGT. CDR3 length equals 16 residues. J lost 2 bases, V lost 6 bases, and 8 bases had no gene match. CDR3 sequence: CASRLRLAGLQETQYF. As DNA, the CDR3 is TGTGCCAGCAGACTCCGACTAGCGGGATTACAAGAGACCCAGTACTTC.

This clonotype came up once. The V gene is TRBV6-1, the J gene TRBJ2-1; tentative D call: TRBD1 (6 bases). Per germline, CDR1 MNHNS and CDR2 SASEGT. The CDR3 runs 14 residues. V was cut by 4 bases and J by 8 bases, with 15 bases left in between. CDR3 in amino acids: CASSGLRDIDEQFF. In DNA form, the CDR3 reads TGTGCCAGCAGTGGGCTCCGGGACATCGATGAGCAGTTCTTC.

This clonotype was counted a single time. A clone one base away is much larger, so this may be a read error. The chain recombines TRBV7-8 with TRBJ2-7; D perhaps matches TRBD1 (5 bases). The V end was cut by 5 bases, the J end by 2 bases, with 13 bases between. The CDR3 sequence is 14 residues long. The germline gives CDR1 SGHVS, CDR2 FQNEAQ. This CDR3 reads CASSPDPGTYEQYF. Here the CDR3 DNA reads TGTGCCAGCAGCCCGGATCCAGGGACCTACGAGCAGTACTTC.

This sequence joins TRBV28 and TRBJ2-7, with 9 bases that match TRBD1. The length of the CDR3 is 15 residues. Trimming took 2 bases from V and 2 from J; bases not matched to a gene: 4. Per the germline V gene, CDR1 is MDHEN and CDR2 is SYDVKM. The CDR3 DNA reads as TGTGCCAGCAGTTTAATGGGACAGGGTCCCTACGAGCAGTACTTC. This gives the protein CASSLMGQGPYEQYF.